This T cell receptor (beta chain) originates from a study of human thymus T cells. Germline lookup yields CDR1 MDHEN and CDR2 SYDVKM. The CDR3 runs 21 residues. Trimming shortened V by 1 base and J by 0 bases, and 24 bases separated the two germline ends. Corrective cardiac operations yielded the resected thymus tissue. Donors were healthy Finnish babies undergoing corrective operations for congenital heart defects. With regard to this clone: Its target is not known.

Repertoires were generated with immunoSEQ multiplex PCR, while TCRdb's copy carries only in-frame clones and drops some. This sample has 55,000 to 85,000 clones, with roughly 94% found just once. Study results and caveats: What related research reported was that thymic repertoires overlapped highly among unrelated individuals. It looked as if thymic and blood repertoires used V and J genes in a biased way.

The chain employs TRBV28 and TRBJ2-2, with D maybe TRBD2 (6 bases). The TCR sequence derives from a girl in the first two years of life with a congenital heart defect but otherwise immunologically healthy. Sequenced material: thymus tissue. Written as DNA, the CDR3 is TGTGCCAGCAGTTTATTTACCCGCTCACAAGGTGGCGGGACGAACACCGGGGAGCTGTTTTTT. Amino acid sequence: CASSLFTRSQGGGTNTGELFF.